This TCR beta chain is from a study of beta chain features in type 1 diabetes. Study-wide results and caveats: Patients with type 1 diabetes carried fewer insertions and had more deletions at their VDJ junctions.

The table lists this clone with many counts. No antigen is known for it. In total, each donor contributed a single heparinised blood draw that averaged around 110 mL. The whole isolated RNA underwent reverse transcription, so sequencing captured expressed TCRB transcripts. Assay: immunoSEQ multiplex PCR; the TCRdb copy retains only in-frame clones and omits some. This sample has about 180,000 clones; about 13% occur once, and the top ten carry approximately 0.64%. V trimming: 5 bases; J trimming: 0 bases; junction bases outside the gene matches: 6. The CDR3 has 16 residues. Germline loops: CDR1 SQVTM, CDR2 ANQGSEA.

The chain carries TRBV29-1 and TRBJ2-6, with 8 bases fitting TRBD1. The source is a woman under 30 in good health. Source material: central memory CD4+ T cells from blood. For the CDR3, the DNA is TGCAGCGTTATCGGACAGGGAGACTCTGGGGCCAACGTCCTGACTTTC. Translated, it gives CSVIGQGDSGANVLTF.